The 32 T cell receptor beta chains given below trace back to one sample, sequenced in a study of identical twins. TCRdb re-called the 5' RACE reads with MiXCR, one entry per CDR3 protein. Of 1.5 million or so distinct CDR3 sequences in the sample, under 35% are singletons; the top ten hold 0.27%. The sample was cord blood. These receptors all come from a newborn girl in good health.

This clonotype was seen more than once but under ten times. This chain connects TRBV28 to TRBJ1-6; a possible D gene is TRBD1 (6 bases). Trimming left V 3 bases short and J 9 bases short, with 15 bases between. Germline CDR1 MDHEN, CDR2 SYDVKM. The CDR3 sequence is 15 residues long. The CDR3 region has the DNA TGTGCCAGCAGTTTTGGGACAACTTACGTTTCACCCCTCCACTTT. Its translation is CASSFGTTYVSPLHF.

The sample holds a few counts of this clonotype. The J gene is TRBJ2-3, the V gene TRBV27; 11 bases match TRBD2. With V trimmed by 6 bases and J by 3 bases, 23 bases remained unmatched. CDR1 is MNHEY and CDR2 is SMNVEV in the germline V gene (reference sequence). CDR3 size: 21 residues. Here the CDR3 reads CASRARWVRGLAGGRTDTQYF. The CDR3 DNA reads as TGTGCCAGCAGGGCTCGTTGGGTCCGTGGGCTAGCGGGAGGAAGGACAGATACGCAGTATTTT.

The rearrangement joins TRBV4-2 to TRBJ2-3; either TRBD1 or TRBD2 may supply D (5 bases each). V was trimmed by 4 bases and J by 4 bases, leaving 21 bases between them. Germline CDR1 and CDR2: LGHNA and YNFKEQ. This CDR3 is built from 17 residues. The CDR3 protein is CASSLNTPGARADTQYF. DNA for the CDR3: TGTGCCAGCAGCCTTAACACCCCTGGGGCGCGGGCAGATACGCAGTATTTT.

This clonotype was picked up many times. V gene TRBV25-1 combines with J gene TRBJ2-3, with D unresolved. The CDR3 is 13 residues long. Germline loops: CDR1 MGHDK, CDR2 SYGVNS. Trimming took off 6 bases at V and 0 bases at J, with 7 bases between the two ends. In DNA form, the CDR3 reads TGTGCCAGCAGAGCAGGCAGCACAGATACGCAGTATTTT. This translates into CASRAGSTDTQYF.

V is TRBV11-2 and J is TRBJ2-1; D gene unclear. This CDR3 is 13 amino acids long. Germline loops: CDR1 SGHAT, CDR2 FQNNGV. The germline V and J ends were trimmed by 10 bases and 4 bases, with 14 bases remaining between them. The CDR3 coding sequence is TGTGCCACTTTAGGCTTCGGGTACAATGAGCAGTTCTTC. It is translated as CATLGFGYNEQFF.

The chain joins TRBV9 to TRBJ1-2; D perhaps matches TRBD1 (6 bases). The CDR3 length is 16 residues. V gave up 5 bases and J gave up 3 bases, with 20 bases separating them. CDR1 is SGDLS, CDR2 YYNGEE, per germline. In DNA form, the CDR3 reads TGTGCCAGCAGTCCACCGGGGGCTGCAAGGGACTATGGCTACACCTTC. Protein sequence: CASSPPGAARDYGYTF.

This clonotype was detected only a few times. The chain uses TRBV2 and TRBJ2-1; D unclear. The CDR3 is 15 residues long. Per germline, CDR1 SNHLY and CDR2 FYNNEI. Trimming took off 7 bases at V and 9 bases at J, with 22 bases between the two ends. In DNA form, the CDR3 reads TGTGCCAGCATACCAGGCCCCCCACGAAACCCTGAGCAGTTCTTC. Translation gives CASIPGPPRNPEQFF.

This chain joins TRBV20-1 and TRBJ2-1; the D gene is possibly TRBD2 (6 bases). Trimming left V 5 bases short and J 2 bases short, with 13 bases between. The CDR3 has 14 residues. The germline V gene encodes CDR1 DFQATT and CDR2 SNEGSKA (reference sequence). This CDR3 reads CSASGIAAYNEQFF. In DNA form, the CDR3 reads TGCAGTGCTTCCGGGATAGCGGCCTACAATGAGCAGTTCTTC.

CDR3 protein: CASSLEAGPSGLRMPQHF. CDR3 sequence (DNA): TGTGCCAGCAGCTTAGAGGCAGGGCCGTCGGGTTTACGTATGCCCCAGCATTTT. The chain is built from TRBV7-2 and TRBJ1-5; possibly TRBD1 for D (5 bases). Per germline, CDR1 SGHTA and CDR2 FQGNSA. This CDR3 contains 18 residues. The V end was cut by 1 base, the J end by 9 bases, with 25 bases between.

This clonotype showed up just a few times. The chain carries TRBV12-3 or TRBV12-4 and TRBJ1-2; D remains ambiguous. The CDR3 has 15 residues. The V and J ends lost 2 bases and 0 bases respectively, with 10 bases between them. The CDR3 DNA sequence: TGTGCCAGCAGTTTATCGCGGCTCTCTAACTATGGCTACACCTTC. The encoded protein is CASSLSRLSNYGYTF.

A few counts support this clonotype. This chain links TRBV20-1 with TRBJ2-7, with TRBD2 matching over 9 bases. V lost 4 bases to trimming and J lost 4 bases; unmatched junction nucleotides: 8. This CDR3 has 14 residues. The germline gives CDR1 DFQATT, CDR2 SNEGSKA (reference sequence). The CDR3 region is CSAKVGLARYEQYF. Written as DNA, the CDR3 is TGCAGTGCTAAGGTTGGACTAGCGCGGTACGAGCAGTACTTC.

The chain couples TRBV7-2 to TRBJ2-3, with TRBD2 identical over 8 bases. This CDR3 is built from 18 residues. Germline-derived CDR1 and CDR2 are SGHTA and FQGNSA. V gave up 3 bases and J gave up 2 bases; unmatched junction bases: 13. CDR3 bases: TGTGCCAGCAGCTTCATCCTGCCTGGCGGGGGGTACACAGATACGCAGTATTTT. It specifies CASSFILPGGGYTDTQYF.

This chain connects TRBV20-1 to TRBJ2-1; 11 nucleotides line up with TRBD2. Germline V gene data show CDR1 as DFQATT and CDR2 as SNEGSKA (reference sequence). V shed 1 base, J shed 4 bases, and the junction held 9 bases outside the gene matches. The CDR3 sequence is 17 residues long. CDR3 protein: CSARAPPGTSGYNEQFF. The CDR3, as DNA: TGCAGTGCTAGAGCTCCTCCAGGGACTAGCGGATACAATGAGCAGTTCTTC.

This clonotype occurred a few times. This rearrangement joins TRBV11-2 to TRBJ2-7; either TRBD1 or TRBD2 may supply D (5 bases each). V shed 8 bases and J shed 2 bases, with 19 bases lying between them. Germline V CDR1 and CDR2: SGHAT, FQNNGV. The CDR3 is 15 residues long. The CDR3 DNA reads as TGTGCCAGCCTGGGGGTTGGACTGGACCCCTACGAGCAGTACTTC. Protein product: CASLGVGLDPYEQYF.

This chain uses TRBV20-1 with TRBJ2-3; D remains ambiguous. Trimming stripped 1 base from V and 1 base from J, with 9 bases between. This CDR3 comprises 14 residues. CDR1 and CDR2 (germline): DFQATT, SNEGSKA (reference sequence). In DNA, the CDR3 is TGCAGTGCTAGAGTCGCTAGGGGCACAGATACGCAGTATTTT. This gives the protein CSARVARGTDTQYF.

The chain combines TRBV12-3 or TRBV12-4 with TRBJ2-1, with D unresolved. This CDR3 region has 17 residues. The V gene lost 1 base and the J gene lost 0 bases, with 13 bases spanning the gap. CDR3 nucleotide sequence: TGTGCCAGCAGTTTAGGACGCGGATATTACTCCTACAATGAGCAGTTCTTC. Encoded protein: CASSLGRGYYSYNEQFF.

This clonotype was detected once. J is TRBJ2-7 and V is TRBV12-3 or TRBV12-4; 7 bases match TRBD1. V trimming: 5 bases; J trimming: 7 bases; junction bases outside the gene matches: 14. The CDR3 spans 15 residues. CDR3 in DNA: TGTGCCAGCAGTCCCTACAGGGGAAGAGTAAGTGAGCAGTACTTC. Its protein is CASSPYRGRVSEQYF.

This clonotype was found a few times. The rearrangement links TRBV20-1 to TRBJ2-7; D unresolved. Germline V gene lookup returns CDR1 DFQATT and CDR2 SNEGSKA (reference sequence). V lost 3 bases, J lost 2 bases, and 8 bases lay in between. This CDR3 contains 12 residues. CDR3 DNA: TGCAGTGCTAGCCGGCTTACCTACGAGCAGTACTTC. It codes for CSASRLTYEQYF.

To note about this clonotype: A read error is possible here, since a much larger clone lies one base away. The genes are TRBV12-3 or TRBV12-4 and TRBJ2-1; 8 bases map to TRBD2. Trimming took 3 bases from V and 4 from J; bases not matched to a gene: 5. The CDR3 consists of 15 residues. Here the CDR3 reads CASSFGGRRYNEQFF. CDR3 DNA: TGTGCCAGCAGTTTTGGCGGGAGGAGGTACAATGAGCAGTTCTTC.

This clonotype was picked up a small number of times. The rearrangement links TRBV25-1 to TRBJ2-4; 13 nucleotides match TRBD2. The DNA matches TRBJ2-5 better at its end, which makes the J call doubtful. The CDR3 covers 16 residues. Germline V gene lookup returns CDR1 MGHDK and CDR2 SYGVNS. The DNA of the CDR3 is TGTGCCAGCAGTGCATCGGGACTAGCGGGAATGGAGACCCAGTACTTC. Its protein product is CASSASGLAGMETQYF.

The V gene is TRBV5-6, the J gene TRBJ2-5; tentatively, D is TRBD1 (5 bases). The DNA end lines up better with TRBJ2-7; the J call may be wrong. Germline V lookup: CDR1 SGHDT, CDR2 YYEEEE. The CDR3 has 14 amino acids. CDR3 coding DNA: TGTGCCAGCAGCTTGTTACAGGACGTCGGCGAGCAGTACTTC. Amino acid sequence: CASSLLQDVGEQYF.

This clonotype was seen a few times. V gene TRBV28 combines with J gene TRBJ2-4; tentatively, D is TRBD1 (5 bases). This CDR3 is 14 amino acids long. Germline CDR1 is MDHEN and CDR2 is SYDVKM. V was trimmed by 1 base and J by 5 bases, leaving 9 bases between them. Here the CDR3 DNA reads TGTGCCAGCAGTTTATTGCCAGGGCAAAACATTCAGTACTTC. It is translated as CASSLLPGQNIQYF.

The chain joins TRBV5-1 to TRBJ1-1; D is uncertain. Looked up from germline, CDR1 is SGHRS and CDR2 is YFSETQ. The CDR3 is 14 amino acids. V lost 0 bases and J lost 4, with 10 bases in between. The CDR3 sequence is CASSLGPGLTEAFF. DNA for the CDR3: TGCGCCAGCAGCTTGGGTCCAGGACTCACTGAAGCTTTCTTT.

There are a few counts of this clonotype. This chain connects TRBV28 to TRBJ1-6; D ambiguous. V was pared by 0 bases and J by 9 bases, with 6 bases between. Germline CDR1 and CDR2: MDHEN and SYDVKM. The CDR3 consists of 13 residues. The CDR3 is CASSLWGGSPLHF. CDR3 nucleotides: TGTGCCAGCAGTTTATGGGGTGGTTCACCCCTCCACTTT.

In its sample, this clonotype was seen a few times. The rearrangement links TRBV5-1 to TRBJ2-1, with 7 positions matching TRBD2. After removal of 0 bases from V and 0 bases from J, the junction contained 6 bases not matched to a gene. Germline values: CDR1 SGHRS, CDR2 YFSETQ. The CDR3 is 17 amino acids. The CDR3 DNA reads as TGCGCCAGCAGCTTGGAGGTGGGAGGGAGCTCCTACAATGAGCAGTTCTTC. It translates to CASSLEVGGSSYNEQFF.

This clonotype was picked up many times. V gene TRBV20-1 combines with J gene TRBJ1-2, with a tentative D call TRBD1 (6 bases). V lost 2 bases to trimming and J lost 8 bases, with 15 bases between them. The germline gives CDR1 DFQATT, CDR2 SNEGSKA (reference sequence). The CDR3 is 13 residues long. The DNA of the CDR3 is TGCAGTGCTAGACGGATCGGAGGGGGGGGCTACACCTTC. Its protein is CSARRIGGGGYTF.

The chain employs TRBV25-1 and TRBJ2-1, with a possible D match to TRBD1 (6 bases). Germline CDR1 MGHDK, CDR2 SYGVNS. The CDR3 contains 14 residues. Trimming stripped 1 base from V and 7 bases from J, with 11 bases between. DNA of the CDR3: TGTGCCAGCAGTGAATTGGCCAGGGGAAATGAGCAGTTCTTC. Its translation is CASSELARGNEQFF.

The gene calls are TRBV2 and TRBJ2-1; TRBD2 matches at 11 bases. Trimming cost V 8 bases and J 6 bases; bases outside gene matches: 6. This CDR3 has 14 amino acids. Germline V lookup: CDR1 SNHLY, CDR2 FYNNEI. The CDR3 protein is CASYGLAGFNEQFF. The CDR3 DNA reads TGTGCCAGCTATGGACTAGCGGGCTTCAATGAGCAGTTCTTC.

This clonotype came up a few times. This sequence joins TRBV20-1 and TRBJ2-3; possible D gene TRBD2, 5 bases. Trimming took off 0 bases at V and 2 bases at J, with 15 bases between the two ends. CDR1 DFQATT and CDR2 SNEGSKA come from the germline V gene (reference sequence). This CDR3 has 16 residues. In DNA form, the CDR3 reads TGCAGTGCTAGAGATCCGCGGGCACCTCTCACAGATACGCAGTATTTT. Protein: CSARDPRAPLTDTQYF.

This clonotype was detected only a few times. The genes are TRBV28 and TRBJ2-1; perhaps TRBD2 as D (5 bases). The CDR3 spans 16 residues. V gave up 4 bases and J gave up 4 bases, with 17 bases separating them. Germline V CDR1 and CDR2: MDHEN, SYDVKM. This chain's CDR3 is CASSSGSAAGYNEQFF. DNA of the CDR3: TGTGCCAGCAGTTCCGGGTCAGCCGCGGGTTACAATGAGCAGTTCTTC. The variable domain in full, completed from reference TRBV28 and TRBJ2-1, reads DVKVTQSSRYLVKRTGEKVFLECVQDMDHENMFWYRQDPGLGLRLIYFSYDVKMKEKGDIPEGYSVSREKKERFSLILESASTNQTSMYLCASSSGSAAGYNEQFFGPGTRLTVL.

CDR3 in amino acids: CASSFRQYTEAFF. The DNA of the CDR3 is TGTGCCAGCAGTTTTAGACAGTACACTGAAGCTTTCTTT. V usage is TRBV12-3 or TRBV12-4 and J usage is TRBJ1-1, with TRBD1 as a possible D gene (5 bases). The CDR3 is made up of 13 amino acids. The ends were cut back, 3 bases at V and 3 bases at J, with 8 bases in the middle.

This clonotype was detected a few times. This chain uses TRBV28 with TRBJ2-7; tentative D call: TRBD2 (5 bases). V shed 3 bases and J shed 1 base, with 10 bases lying between them. The CDR3 sequence is 14 residues long. Germline loops: CDR1 MDHEN, CDR2 SYDVKM. The CDR3 coding sequence is TGTGCCAGCAGTTTTGGGCCGGGGTCCTACGAGCAGTACTTC. Translating gives CASSFGPGSYEQYF.